Detailed here is one T cell receptor (beta chain). What it binds is unknown. PCR used 60 Vbeta primers and 13 Jbeta primers. Profiled with immunoSEQ multiplex PCR; TCRdb holds only in-frame clones, not every one. The sample lists 110,000 to 150,000 clones, about four fifths seen once, with roughly 4.5% in the top ten. The data originate from a study of cytomegalovirus exposure and HLA in healthy donors. General observations from the study: The likely origin of a cluster of highly shared sequence variants was a sequencing artifact. The majority of TCR sequences were rare, yet some public TCRs appeared in many donors. An Asian-associated ancestry cluster reportedly showed fewer N-insertions than the roughly 600-donor mean in a later analysis.

Input material: PBMCs. The clonotype comes from a middle-aged man in good health and CMV-seropositive.

The CDR3 nucleotides are TGTGCCAGCACCCCTAGTACAAGCGCCGGGGAGCTGTTTTTT. It translates to CASTPSTSAGELFF. The rearrangement joins TRBV2 to TRBJ2-2, with D unclear. CDR1 and CDR2 (germline): SNHLY, FYNNEI. The ends were cut back, 7 bases at V and 6 bases at J, with 15 bases in the middle. CDR3 length: 14 residues.